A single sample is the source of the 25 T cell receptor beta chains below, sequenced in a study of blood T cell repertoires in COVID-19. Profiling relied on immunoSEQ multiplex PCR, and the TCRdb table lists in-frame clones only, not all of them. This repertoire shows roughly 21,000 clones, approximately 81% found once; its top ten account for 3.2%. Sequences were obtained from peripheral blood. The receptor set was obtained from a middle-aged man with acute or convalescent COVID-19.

DNA for the CDR3: TGTGCCAGCACCAGACAGGGGGACTGGGGGACCCAGTACTTC. Translated: CASTRQGDWGTQYF. The gene calls are TRBV5-4 and TRBJ2-5; 9 nucleotides align to TRBD1. CDR3 length: 14 amino acids. Trimming took 6 bases from V and 7 from J; bases not matched to a gene: 10. Germline V gives CDR1 SGHNT, CDR2 YYREEE (reference sequence).

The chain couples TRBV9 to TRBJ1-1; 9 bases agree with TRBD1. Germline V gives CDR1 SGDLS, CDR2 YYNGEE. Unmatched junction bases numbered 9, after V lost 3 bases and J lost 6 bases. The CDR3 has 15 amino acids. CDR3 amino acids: CASSAHRDRVSEAFF. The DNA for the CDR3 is TGTGCCAGCAGCGCCCACCGGGACAGGGTTTCTGAAGCTTTCTTT.

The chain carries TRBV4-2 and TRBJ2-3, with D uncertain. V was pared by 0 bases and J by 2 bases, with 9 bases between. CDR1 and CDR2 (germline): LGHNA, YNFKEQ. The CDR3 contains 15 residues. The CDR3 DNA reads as TGTGCCAGCAGCCAAGATCCAGGCTTCACAGATACGCAGTATTTT. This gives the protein CASSQDPGFTDTQYF.

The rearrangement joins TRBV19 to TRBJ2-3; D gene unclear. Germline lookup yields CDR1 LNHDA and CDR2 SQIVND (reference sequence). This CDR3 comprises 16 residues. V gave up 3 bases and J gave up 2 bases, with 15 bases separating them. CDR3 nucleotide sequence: TGTGCCAGTAGTATGTACAACAGCTTGCTCACAGATACGCAGTATTTT. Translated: CASSMYNSLLTDTQYF.

The CDR3 bases are TGTGCCAGTAGTACCCAAACAGGGGTCGCATACAATGAGCAGTTCTTC. Translated, it gives CASSTQTGVAYNEQFF. The chain is built from TRBV19 and TRBJ2-1, with 7 bases fitting TRBD1. Germline V gene lookup returns CDR1 LNHDA and CDR2 SQIVND (reference sequence). The CDR3 has 16 residues. V shed 4 bases, J shed 4 bases, and the junction held 10 bases outside the gene matches.

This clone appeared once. Written as DNA, the CDR3 is TGTGCCTGGACTCGGGGGGTCGGGATTGAGCAGTTCTTC. Translated, it gives CAWTRGVGIEQFF. This sequence joins TRBV30 and TRBJ2-1; TRBD2 matches at 7 bases. Germline CDR1 is GTSNPN and CDR2 is SVGIG (reference sequence). The ends lost 4 bases at V and 9 bases at J; junction bases unmatched: 9. The CDR3 length is 13 residues.

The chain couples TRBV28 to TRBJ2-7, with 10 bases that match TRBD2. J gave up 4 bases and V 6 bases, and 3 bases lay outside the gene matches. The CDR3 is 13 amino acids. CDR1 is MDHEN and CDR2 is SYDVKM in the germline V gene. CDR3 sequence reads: CASRPSGSYEQYF. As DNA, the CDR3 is TGTGCCAGCAGGCCTAGCGGGAGTTACGAGCAGTACTTC. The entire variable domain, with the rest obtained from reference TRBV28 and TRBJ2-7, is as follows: DVKVTQSSRYLVKRTGEKVFLECVQDMDHENMFWYRQDPGLGLRLIYFSYDVKMKEKGDIPEGYSVSREKKERFSLILESASTNQTSMYLCASRPSGSYEQYFGPGTRLTVT.

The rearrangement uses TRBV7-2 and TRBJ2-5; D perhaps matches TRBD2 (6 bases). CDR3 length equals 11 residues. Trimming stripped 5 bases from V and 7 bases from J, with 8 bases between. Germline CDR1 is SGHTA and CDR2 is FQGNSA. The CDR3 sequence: CASSPSVTQYF. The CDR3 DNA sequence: TGTGCCAGCAGCCCTAGCGTGACCCAGTACTTC.

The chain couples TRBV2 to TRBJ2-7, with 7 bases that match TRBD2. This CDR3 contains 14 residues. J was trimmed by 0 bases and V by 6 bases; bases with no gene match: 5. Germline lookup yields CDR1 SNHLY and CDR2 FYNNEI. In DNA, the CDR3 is TGTGCCAGCAGCCGCGGGGGTAGCTCCTACGAGCAGTACTTC. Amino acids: CASSRGGSSYEQYF.

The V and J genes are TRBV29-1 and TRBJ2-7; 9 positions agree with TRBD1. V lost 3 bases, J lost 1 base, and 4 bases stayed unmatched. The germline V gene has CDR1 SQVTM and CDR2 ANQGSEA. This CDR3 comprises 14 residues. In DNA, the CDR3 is TGCAGCGTTGAGGAGACAGGGGGATCCTACGAGCAGTACTTC. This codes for CSVEETGGSYEQYF.

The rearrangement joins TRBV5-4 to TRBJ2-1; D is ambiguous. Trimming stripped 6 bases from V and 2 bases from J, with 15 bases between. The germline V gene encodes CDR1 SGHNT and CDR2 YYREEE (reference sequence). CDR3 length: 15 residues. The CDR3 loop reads CASTKVTSTYNEQFF. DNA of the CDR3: TGTGCCAGCACCAAAGTAACTTCAACCTACAATGAGCAGTTCTTC.

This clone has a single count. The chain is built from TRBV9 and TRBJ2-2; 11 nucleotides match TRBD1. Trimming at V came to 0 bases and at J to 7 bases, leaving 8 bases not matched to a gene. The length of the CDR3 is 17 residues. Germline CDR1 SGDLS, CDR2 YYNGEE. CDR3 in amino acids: CASSVGEDRGRNGELFF. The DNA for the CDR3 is TGTGCCAGCAGCGTAGGAGAGGACAGGGGGCGTAACGGGGAGCTGTTTTTT.

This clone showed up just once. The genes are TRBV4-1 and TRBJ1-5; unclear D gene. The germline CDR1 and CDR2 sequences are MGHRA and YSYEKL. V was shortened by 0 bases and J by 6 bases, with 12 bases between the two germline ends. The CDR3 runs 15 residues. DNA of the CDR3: TGCGCCAGCAGCCAAGATACGGGGAGCGGTCAGCCCCAGCATTTT. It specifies CASSQDTGSGQPQHF.

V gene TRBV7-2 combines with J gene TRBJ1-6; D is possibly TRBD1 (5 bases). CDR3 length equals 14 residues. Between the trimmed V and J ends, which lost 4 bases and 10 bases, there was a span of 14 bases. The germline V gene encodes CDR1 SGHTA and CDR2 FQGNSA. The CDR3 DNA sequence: TGTGCCAGCAGCTCCCGGCCCCAGGGATCACCCCTCCACTTT. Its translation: CASSSRPQGSPLHF. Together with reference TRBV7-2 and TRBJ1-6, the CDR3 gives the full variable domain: GAGVSQSPSNKVTEKGKDVELRCDPISGHTALYWYRQSLGQGLEFLIYFQGNSAPDKSGLPSDRFSAERTGGSVSTLTIQRTQQEDSAVYLCASSSRPQGSPLHFGNGTRLTVT.

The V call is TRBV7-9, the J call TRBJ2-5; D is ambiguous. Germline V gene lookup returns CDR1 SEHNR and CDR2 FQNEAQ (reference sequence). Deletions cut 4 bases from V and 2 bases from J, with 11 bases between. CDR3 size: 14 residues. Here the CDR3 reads CASSSGRWQETQYF. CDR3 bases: TGTGCCAGCAGCTCGGGTCGATGGCAAGAGACCCAGTACTTC.

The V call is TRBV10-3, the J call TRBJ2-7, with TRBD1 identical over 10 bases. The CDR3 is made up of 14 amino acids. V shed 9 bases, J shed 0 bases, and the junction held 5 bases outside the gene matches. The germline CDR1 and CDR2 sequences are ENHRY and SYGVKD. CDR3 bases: TGTGCCATGGCCGGGACAGGGGACTCCTACGAGCAGTACTTC. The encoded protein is CAMAGTGDSYEQYF.

In DNA, the CDR3 is TGTGCCAGCAGCTTCCGGGGGGGGCCCCACACCTTC. Translation gives CASSFRGGPHTF. The V gene is TRBV7-2, the J gene TRBJ1-2, with D tentatively TRBD1 (6 bases). The CDR3 is made up of 12 amino acids. Trimming removed 3 bases from V and 12 bases from J, with 14 bases in between. CDR1 is SGHTA and CDR2 is FQGNSA in the germline V gene.

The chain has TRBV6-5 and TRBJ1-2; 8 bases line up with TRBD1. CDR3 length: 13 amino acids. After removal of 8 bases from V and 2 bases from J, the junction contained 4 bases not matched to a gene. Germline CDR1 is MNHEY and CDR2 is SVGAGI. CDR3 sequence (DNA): TGTGCCAGCGGGGACAGGTCCAACTATGGCTACACCTTC. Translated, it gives CASGDRSNYGYTF.

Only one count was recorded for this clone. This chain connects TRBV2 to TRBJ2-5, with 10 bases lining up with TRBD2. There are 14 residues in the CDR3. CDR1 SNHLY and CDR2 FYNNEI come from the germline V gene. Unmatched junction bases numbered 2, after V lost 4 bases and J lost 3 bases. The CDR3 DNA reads TGTGCCAGCAGTGGCCTAGCGGGGGAAGAGACCCAGTACTTC. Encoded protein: CASSGLAGEETQYF.

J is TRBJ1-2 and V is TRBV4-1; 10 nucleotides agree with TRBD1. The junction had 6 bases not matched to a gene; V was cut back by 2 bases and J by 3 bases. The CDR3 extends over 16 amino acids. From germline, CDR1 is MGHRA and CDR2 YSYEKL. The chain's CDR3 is CASSQTTGGADYGYTF. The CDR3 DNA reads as TGCGCCAGCAGCCAAACGACAGGGGGCGCCGACTATGGCTACACCTTC.

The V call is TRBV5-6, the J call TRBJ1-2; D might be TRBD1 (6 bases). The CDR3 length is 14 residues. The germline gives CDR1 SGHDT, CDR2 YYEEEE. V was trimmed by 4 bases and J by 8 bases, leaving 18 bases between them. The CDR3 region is CASSVNRVVGGYTF. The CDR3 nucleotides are TGTGCCAGCAGCGTTAACAGGGTGGTTGGGGGCTACACCTTC.

In nucleotides, the CDR3 is TGTGCCAGCAGCTGGGGACAGGGGGCCTCAGATACGCAGTATTTT. It is translated as CASSWGQGASDTQYF. The chain recombines TRBV7-9 with TRBJ2-3; TRBD1 matches 12 bases. CDR3 length equals 15 residues. The J segment lost 4 bases and the V segment lost 4 bases, leaving 3 bases of the junction unmatched. Germline V gene data show CDR1 as SEHNR and CDR2 as FQNEAQ (reference sequence).

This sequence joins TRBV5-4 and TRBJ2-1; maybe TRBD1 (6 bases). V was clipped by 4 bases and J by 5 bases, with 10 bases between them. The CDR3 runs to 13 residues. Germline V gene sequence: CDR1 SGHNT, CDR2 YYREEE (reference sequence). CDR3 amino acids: CASSKRTDNEQFF. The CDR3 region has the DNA TGTGCCAGCAGCAAACGGACAGACAATGAGCAGTTCTTC.

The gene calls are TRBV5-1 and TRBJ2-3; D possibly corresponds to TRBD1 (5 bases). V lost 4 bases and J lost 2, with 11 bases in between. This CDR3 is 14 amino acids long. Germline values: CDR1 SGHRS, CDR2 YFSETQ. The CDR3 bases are TGCGCCAGCAGCCCCAGGGTAACCACAGATACGCAGTATTTT. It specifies CASSPRVTTDTQYF.

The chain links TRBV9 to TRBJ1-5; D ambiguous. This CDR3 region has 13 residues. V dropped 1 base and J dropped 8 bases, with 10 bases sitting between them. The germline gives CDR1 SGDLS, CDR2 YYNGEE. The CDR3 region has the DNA TGTGCCAGCAGCGTATCAGAGGGAAAGCCCCAGCATTTT. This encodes CASSVSEGKPQHF.